A selection of T cell receptor beta chains follows, all from one sample in a study of patients and donors after allogeneic stem cell transplantation. Each CDR3 protein is one row after TCRdb ran MiXCR on the RT-PCR reads. The profile shows around 200,000 distinct CDR3 sequences, around two fifths of them singletons. The material sequenced was blood, either unsorted or a sorted T cell fraction (not recorded which). The receptors were gathered from a human donor who was either an allogeneic HSCT recipient or a stem cell or donor lymphocyte infusion donor (not recorded which). It is not recorded whose cells these are; they may come from a transplant donor. The CDR3 runs from the conserved cysteine through the conserved F or W.

v_call	j_call	cdr3_aa
TRBV7-2	TRBJ2-3	CASSLAGTAVGVTQYF
TRBV19	TRBJ1-5	CASSEGSIGNQPQHF
TRBV12-3/TRBV12-4	TRBJ1-5	CASSLGSNSNQPQHF
TRBV11-1	TRBJ1-2	CASSLSPAGIGYTF
TRBV6-1	TRBJ2-3	CASSEALGLLFTDTQYF
TRBV3-1	TRBJ1-6	CASSQGRGHSPLHF
TRBV12-3/TRBV12-4	TRBJ2-1	CASSLGGGGWNEQFF
TRBV15	TRBJ1-1	CATTSRSAVMNTEAFF
TRBV12-3/TRBV12-4	TRBJ1-1	CASSRINRISDTEAFF
TRBV27	TRBJ2-7	CASSKQGEGAYEQYF
TRBV21-1	TRBJ1-6	CASSKRVCNSPLHF
TRBV5-6	TRBJ1-2	CASIEVGRNYGYTF
TRBV6-6	TRBJ2-2	CASSYSTRRSTGELFF
TRBV20-1	TRBJ1-2	CSASRDRPNYGYTF
TRBV5-1	TRBJ2-7	CAGAADPNPYEQYF
TRBV5-1	TRBJ1-2	CASSLATGGIYGYTF
TRBV4-1	TRBJ1-1	CASSHTMTGNTEAFF
TRBV7-2	TRBJ2-5	CASSLAQAGAGETQYF
TRBV5-1	TRBJ2-3	CASSLKNTGTGRTDTQYF
TRBV5-1	TRBJ1-1	CASSGKQGGNTEAFF
TRBV7-8	TRBJ1-1	CASSLVSGILNTEAFF
TRBV2	TRBJ2-7	CASSALAGGHPYEQYF
TRBV11-1	TRBJ2-3	CASSPRTASTQYF
TRBV12-3/TRBV12-4	TRBJ1-6	CASSLAGTNSPLHF
TRBV2	TRBJ2-4	CASSEVVPAKNIQYF
TRBV12-3/TRBV12-4	TRBJ2-5	CASKTGEETQYF